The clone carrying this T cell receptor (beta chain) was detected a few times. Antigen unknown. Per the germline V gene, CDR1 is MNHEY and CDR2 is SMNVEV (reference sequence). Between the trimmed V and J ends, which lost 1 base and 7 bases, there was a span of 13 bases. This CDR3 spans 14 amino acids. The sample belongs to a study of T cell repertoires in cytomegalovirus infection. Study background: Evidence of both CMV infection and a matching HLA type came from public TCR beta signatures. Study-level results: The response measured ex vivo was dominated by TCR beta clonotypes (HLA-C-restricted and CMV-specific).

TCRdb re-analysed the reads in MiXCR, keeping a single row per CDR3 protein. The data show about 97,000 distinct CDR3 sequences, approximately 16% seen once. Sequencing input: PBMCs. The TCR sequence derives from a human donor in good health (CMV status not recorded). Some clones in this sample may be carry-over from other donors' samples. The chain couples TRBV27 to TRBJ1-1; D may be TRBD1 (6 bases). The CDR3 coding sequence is TGTGCCAGCAGTTTATGGGGGGCTCAAGGTGAAGCTTTCTTT. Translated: CASSLWGAQGEAFF.